The 24 T cell receptor beta chains reported below all come from one sample, sequenced in a study of immune heterogeneity within non-small cell lung tumors. Multiplex PCR amplified the TCR beta CDR3 region. Its first round ran for around 11 cycles with 32 V and 13 J primers. MiXCR, applied by TCRdb to the multiplex PCR reads, yields one record per CDR3 protein. The sample comprises 10,000 to 13,000 distinct CDR3 sequences, less than 30% of which are singletons, and 8.1% rests with the top ten. Bulk tumor genomic DNA served as template, at roughly 630 ng per sample. The authors collected several far-apart biopsies from each primary tumor during surgery. Undergoing curative surgery were patients whose non-small cell lung cancer was untreated and newly diagnosed. The sequenced sample consisted of lung tumor tissue. These receptors originate from a woman aged 60-75 years with non-small cell lung cancer.

V is TRBV29-1 and J is TRBJ2-3, with D maybe TRBD1 (5 bases). The V and J ends lost 6 bases and 0 bases respectively, with 16 bases between them. This CDR3 spans 15 amino acids. CDR1 and CDR2 from the germline V gene are SQVTM and ANQGSEA. The CDR3 DNA sequence: TGCAGCGTCCCAATATCAGGGCCTAGCACAGATACGCAGTATTTT. Translation gives CSVPISGPSTDTQYF.

CDR3 DNA sequence: TGTGCCAGCAGTTTAATGGGGCGGAGCCAAGAGACCCAGTACTTC. The encoded protein is CASSLMGRSQETQYF. This chain links TRBV27 with TRBJ2-5, with D possibly matching TRBD1 (5 bases). Trimming stripped 2 bases from V and 1 base from J, with 11 bases between. This CDR3 has 15 amino acids. Per the germline V gene, CDR1 is MNHEY and CDR2 is SMNVEV (reference sequence).

To note about this clonotype: Given a much more abundant clone one base away, this may be a read error. In nucleotides, the CDR3 is TGCAGTGCTAGAGATGGGGACAGGGTAGTATCACCCCTCCAATTT. Translation gives CSARDGDRVVSPLQF. The genes are TRBV20-1 and TRBJ1-6; 9 bases fit TRBD1. The germline V gene has CDR1 DFQATT and CDR2 SNEGSKA (reference sequence). This CDR3 comprises 15 residues.

This clonotype was detected once. V gene TRBV5-4 combines with J gene TRBJ1-1; TRBD1 agrees at 7 bases. From germline, CDR1 is SGHNT and CDR2 YYREEE (reference sequence). The CDR3 contains 15 residues. V dropped 0 bases and J dropped 5; count of bases not matched to a gene: 7. The CDR3 sequence: CASSLGGQAGTEAFF. CDR3 nucleotides: TGTGCCAGCAGCTTGGGAGGACAGGCGGGGACTGAAGCTTTCTTT. Using reference TRBV5-4 and TRBJ1-1 for the parts outside the CDR3, the full variable domain is ETGVTQSPTHLIKTRGQQVTLRCSSQSGHNTVSWYQQALGQGPQFIFQYYREEENGRGNFPPRFSGLQFPNYSSELNVNALELDDSALYLCASSLGGQAGTEAFFGQGTRLTVV.

Ten or more counts support this clonotype. Lacking the conserved final phenylalanine or tryptophan, this CDR3 likely reflects a read error. The genes are TRBV30 and TRBJ1-1, with D maybe TRBD1 (6 bases). This CDR3 contains 12 residues. The germline gives CDR1 GTSNPN, CDR2 SVGIG (reference sequence). V lost 4 bases to trimming and J lost 11 bases, with 17 bases between them. The CDR3 DNA follows: TGTGCCTGGAATCCGGGGGCTGGGGATGCTTTCCTT. This translates into CAWNPGAGDAFL.

This clonotype is categorized as medium-sized. The chain has TRBV7-2 and TRBJ2-7, with 12 nucleotides matching TRBD2. The CDR3 is made up of 15 amino acids. Per the germline V gene, CDR1 is SGHTA and CDR2 is FQGNSA. The ends lost 1 base at V and 5 bases at J; junction bases unmatched: 3. The CDR3 coding sequence is TGTGCCAGCAGCTTAGACCTAGCGGGAGGGAACGAGCAGTACTTC. Its protein product is CASSLDLAGGNEQYF. Combining the CDR3 with reference TRBV7-2 and TRBJ2-7 gives the whole variable domain GAGVSQSPSNKVTEKGKDVELRCDPISGHTALYWYRQSLGQGLEFLIYFQGNSAPDKSGLPSDRFSAERTGGSVSTLTIQRTQQEDSAVYLCASSLDLAGGNEQYFGPGTRLTVT.

This clonotype has more than one count but fewer than ten. A much larger clonotype is one base distant, so this may be a read error. This sequence joins TRBV6-1 and TRBJ1-2; no clear D gene. V was shortened by 6 bases and J by 8 bases, with 13 bases between the two germline ends. The CDR3 runs to 12 residues. Germline CDR1 and CDR2: MNHNS and SASEGT. In DNA, the CDR3 is TGTGCCAGCAGCCCCATGGGTCGGGGCTACACCTTC. It codes for CASSPMGRGYTF.

J is TRBJ2-3 and V is TRBV7-8; 7 positions agree with TRBD2. V lost 6 bases and J lost 0; bases outside the gene matches: 9. The CDR3 length is 16 residues. Germline V lookup: CDR1 SGHVS, CDR2 FQNEAQ. The DNA of the CDR3 is TGTGCCAGCAGTTCTAGCGGAACCACTAGCACAGATACGCAGTATTTT. Translating it yields CASSSSGTTSTDTQYF.

This clonotype appeared a few times. This clone may be a read error of a much larger clone one base away. The chain is built from TRBV5-1 and TRBJ2-7; 9 bases fit TRBD1. With V trimmed by 4 bases and J by 10 bases, 9 bases remained unmatched. The germline gives CDR1 SGHRS, CDR2 YFSETQ. This CDR3 contains 13 residues. CDR3 in amino acids: CASSGGDRADQYF. The CDR3 DNA reads as TGCGCCAGCAGCGGCGGGGACAGGGCCGATCAGTACTTC.

The V call is TRBV29-1, the J call TRBJ1-2; 10 nucleotides agree with TRBD1. V was pared by 6 bases and J by 1 base, with 2 bases of the junction left unmatched. Germline CDR1 reads SQVTM; CDR2 reads ANQGSEA. The CDR3 contains 13 residues. The CDR3 protein is CSVWDRGNYGYTF. The DNA of the CDR3 is TGCAGCGTCTGGGACAGGGGTAACTATGGCTACACCTTC.

This chain links TRBV7-9 with TRBJ2-2, with D possibly TRBD2 on 6 matching bases. CDR3 size: 16 residues. Trimming pared 8 bases from V and 3 bases from J, leaving 19 bases between. From germline, CDR1 is SEHNR and CDR2 FQNEAQ (reference sequence). The CDR3 DNA sequence: TGTGCCAGCCCGGGAGCGGGCGAACCGGACACCGGGGAGCTGTTTTTT. Protein product: CASPGAGEPDTGELFF.

This clonotype has a handful of counts. The chain recombines TRBV7-2 with TRBJ2-5; D remains unclear. V lost 5 bases and J lost 2, with 12 bases in between. Germline-derived CDR1 and CDR2 are SGHTA and FQGNSA. This CDR3 has 14 residues. Here the CDR3 DNA reads TGTGCCAGCAGCATAGGAGTCGGACAAGAGACCCAGTACTTC. As protein: CASSIGVGQETQYF.

This clonotype came up many times. V is TRBV15 and J is TRBJ1-1; the D gene is possibly TRBD1 (5 bases). V gave up 4 bases and J gave up 6 bases, with 12 bases separating them. The CDR3 spans 13 residues. CDR1 is LNHNV and CDR2 is YYDKDF in the germline V gene (reference sequence). The DNA of the CDR3 is TGTGCCACCAGCATAGCAGGGTTTCCTGAAGCTTTCTTT. Amino acid sequence: CATSIAGFPEAFF.

The chain joins TRBV27 to TRBJ2-6; D possibly matches TRBD1 or TRBD2 (5 bases each). Deletions cut 3 bases from V and 3 bases from J, with 12 bases between. The CDR3 sequence is 16 residues long. Germline CDR1 is MNHEY and CDR2 is SMNVEV (reference sequence). The CDR3 sequence is CASSFGPGRGANVLTF. CDR3 DNA: TGTGCCAGCAGTTTCGGGCCGGGGCGTGGGGCCAACGTCCTGACTTTC.

This clonotype is labeled large. The chain joins TRBV19 to TRBJ1-1; TRBD1 might be the D (6 bases). Germline-derived CDR1 and CDR2 are LNHDA and SQIVND (reference sequence). This CDR3 has 13 amino acids. Deletions cut 6 bases from V and 1 base from J, with 9 bases between. As DNA, the CDR3 is TGTGCCAGTAGGGTGACAGGGAACACTGAAGCTTTCTTT. Translation gives CASRVTGNTEAFF.

As to this clonotype: This sequence may be a read error, since a much larger clone differs from it by one base. The rearrangement joins TRBV20-1 to TRBJ2-7, with D perhaps TRBD1 or TRBD2 (6 bases each). The length of the CDR3 is 13 residues. Germline CDR1 and CDR2: DFQATT and SNEGSKA (reference sequence). CDR3 sequence: CIATGSRGYEQYF. The CDR3 nucleotides are TGCATTGCCACAGGGTCTCGGGGGTACGAGCAGTACTTC.

This clonotype has ten or more counts. The chain carries TRBV10-3 and TRBJ2-7; D is ambiguous. The CDR3 covers 11 residues. The germline V and J ends were trimmed by 2 bases and 5 bases, with 4 bases remaining between them. In germline, CDR1 is ENHRY, CDR2 SYGVKD. CDR3 residues: CAISEGHEQYF. CDR3 nucleotides: TGTGCCATCAGTGAGGGGCACGAGCAGTACTTC.

With regard to this clonotype: A junction boundary mismatches the germline segment, possibly from a read error. Here the CDR3 DNA reads TGTGCCAGCAGCCAGACCAGGGATCAGCCCCATCATTTC. As protein: CASSQTRDQPHHF. The V call is TRBV3-1, the J call TRBJ1-5, with D perhaps matching TRBD1 (5 bases). Germline V gene data show CDR1 as LGHDT and CDR2 as YNNKEL (reference sequence). The CDR3 has 13 amino acids. Variable domain in full (rest from reference TRBV3-1 and TRBJ1-5): DTAVSQTPKYLVTQMGNDKSIKCEQNLGHDTMYWYKQDSKKFLKIMFSYNNKELIINETVPNRFSPKSPDKAHLNLHINSLELGDSAVYFCASSQTRDQPHHFGDGTRLSIL.

This clonotype is medium-sized in the sample. The chain carries TRBV12-3 or TRBV12-4 and TRBJ2-3, with 7 bases identical to TRBD1. J was trimmed by 2 bases and V by 5 bases; bases with no gene match: 7. The CDR3 loop spans 15 amino acids. DNA of the CDR3: TGTGCCAGCAGTACTTGGACAGGAACCACAGATACGCAGTATTTT. Its translation is CASSTWTGTTDTQYF.

This clonotype showed up many times. The rearrangement joins TRBV15 to TRBJ2-1, with 12 bases aligning to TRBD2. V shed 5 bases and J 7 bases; nucleotides not matched to a gene: 6. Germline assignment: CDR1 LNHNV and CDR2 YYDKDF (reference sequence). The CDR3 spans 15 residues. The CDR3 sequence is CATSATSGSANEQFF. The CDR3 bases are TGTGCCACCAGCGCGACTAGCGGGAGTGCTAATGAGCAGTTCTTC.

The chain is built from TRBV19 and TRBJ1-5, with unresolved D. V was trimmed by 5 bases and J by 0 bases, leaving 5 bases between them. This CDR3 is 13 amino acids long. Germline CDR1 reads LNHDA; CDR2 reads SQIVND (reference sequence). CDR3 nucleotide sequence: TGTGCCAGTAGTCGGGGTAGCAATCAGCCCCAGCATTTT. It is translated as CASSRGSNQPQHF.

A remark on this clonotype: A much larger clone lies a single base off, so this may be a read error. This chain uses TRBV20-1 with TRBJ1-1; no firm D call. Germline V lookup: CDR1 DFQATT, CDR2 SNEGSKA (reference sequence). The CDR3 runs to 13 residues. The germline V and J ends were trimmed by 4 bases and 0 bases, with 9 bases remaining between them. CDR3: CSAIEQLNTEAFF. The CDR3 coding sequence is TGCAGTGCTATCGAACAGCTGAACACTGAAGCTTTCTTT.

This clonotype is termed medium-sized. The chain is built from TRBV7-2 and TRBJ2-7; 7 nucleotides match TRBD2. The CDR3 covers 14 residues. With V trimmed by 5 bases and J by 3 bases, 7 bases remained unmatched. The V gene's germline CDR1 is SGHTA and CDR2 FQGNSA. The CDR3: CASSMRLASYEQYF. The CDR3 nucleotides are TGTGCCAGCAGCATGCGACTAGCTAGCTACGAGCAGTACTTC.

As for this clonotype: The final CDR3 position lacks the conserved phenylalanine or tryptophan, pointing to a likely read error. No DNA is shown, since the ends of the CDR3 on it are uncertain; the CDR3 is the one TCRdb lists. The chain couples TRBV3-1 to TRBJ2-3; the table names TRBD2, a call not compared with the DNA. The CDR3 is made up of 18 amino acids, end residues included. CDR1 is LGHDT and CDR2 is YNNKEL in the germline V gene (reference sequence). The CDR3 loop is CASSQGGGGSTAEQYFGP.